This entry describes one TCR beta chain. What it recognizes is unknown. The data stem from a study of cytomegalovirus exposure and HLA in healthy donors. Using immunoSEQ multiplex PCR, the repertoire was profiled, and TCRdb retains in-frame clones only, with some absent. The table has 180,000 or so clones, approximately 86% seen once. Study findings and constraints: The dataset shows that most TCR sequences were rare, while some public TCRs occurred in many donors. According to a subsequent analysis, TCR clusters identified in the first cohort showed a tendency to co-occur across the roughly 130 validation repertoires.

Sequenced: PBMCs. The clonotype was recovered from a man aged 25-40 years in good health and CMV-seropositive.

As DNA, the CDR3 is TGTGCCAGCAGCTTAGCCAGGGGGGAAACGGGGGATACGCAGTATTTT. Encoded protein: CASSLARGETGDTQYF. The J gene is TRBJ2-3, the V gene TRBV5-4, with D perhaps matching TRBD1 (7 bases). CDR3 length equals 16 residues. The germline V gene has CDR1 SGHNT and CDR2 YYREEE (reference sequence). Trimming took 2 bases from V and 6 from J, leaving 19 bases between them. The full variable domain, with the rest looked up from reference TRBV5-4 and TRBJ2-3, is ETGVTQSPTHLIKTRGQQVTLRCSSQSGHNTVSWYQQALGQGPQFIFQYYREEENGRGNFPPRFSGLQFPNYSSELNVNALELDDSALYLCASSLARGETGDTQYFGPGTRLTVL.